The clone carrying this TCR beta chain has more than one count but fewer than ten. Its cognate antigen is unknown. The data originate from a study of shared clonotypes between healthy human individuals. Around 90 million PBMCs per unsorted sample were used for genomic DNA. Profiling relied on immunoSEQ multiplex PCR, and the TCRdb table lists in-frame clones only, not all of them. The sample shows approximately 480,000 clones, 75% to 80% of them seen only once. Study-wide findings and caveats: Few donors limited the genetic and exposure-history diversity represented.

Trimming stripped 4 bases from V and 4 bases from J, with 15 bases between. Germline V lookup: CDR1 SGHRS, CDR2 YFSETQ. This CDR3 is built from 15 residues. The clonotype comes from a middle-aged woman in good health. Some clones in this sample may be carry-over from other donors' samples. The gene calls are TRBV5-1 and TRBJ1-3, with D unclear. The sequencing input was PBMCs. The CDR3 DNA is TGCGCCAGCAGCCCCCAAGGCAGTCAAGGAAACACCATATATTTT. This codes for CASSPQGSQGNTIYF. Together with reference TRBV5-1 and TRBJ1-3, the CDR3 gives the full variable domain: KAGVTQTPRYLIKTRGQQVTLSCSPISGHRSVSWYQQTPGQGLQFLFEYFSETQRNKGNFPGRFSGRQFSNSRSEMNVSTLELGDSALYLCASSPQGSQGNTIYFGEGSWLTVV.